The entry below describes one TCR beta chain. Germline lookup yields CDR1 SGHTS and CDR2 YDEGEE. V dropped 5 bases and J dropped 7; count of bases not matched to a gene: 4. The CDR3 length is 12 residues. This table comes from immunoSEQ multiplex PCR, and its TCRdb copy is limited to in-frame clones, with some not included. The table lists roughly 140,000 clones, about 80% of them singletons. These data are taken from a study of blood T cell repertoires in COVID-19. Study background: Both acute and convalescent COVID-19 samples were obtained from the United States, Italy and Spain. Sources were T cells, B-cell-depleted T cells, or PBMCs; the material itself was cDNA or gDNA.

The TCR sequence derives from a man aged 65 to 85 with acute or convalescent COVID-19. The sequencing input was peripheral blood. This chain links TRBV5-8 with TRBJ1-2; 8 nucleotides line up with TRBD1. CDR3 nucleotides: TGTGCCAGCAGGACACAGGGGGGTGGCTACACCTTC. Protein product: CASRTQGGGYTF.